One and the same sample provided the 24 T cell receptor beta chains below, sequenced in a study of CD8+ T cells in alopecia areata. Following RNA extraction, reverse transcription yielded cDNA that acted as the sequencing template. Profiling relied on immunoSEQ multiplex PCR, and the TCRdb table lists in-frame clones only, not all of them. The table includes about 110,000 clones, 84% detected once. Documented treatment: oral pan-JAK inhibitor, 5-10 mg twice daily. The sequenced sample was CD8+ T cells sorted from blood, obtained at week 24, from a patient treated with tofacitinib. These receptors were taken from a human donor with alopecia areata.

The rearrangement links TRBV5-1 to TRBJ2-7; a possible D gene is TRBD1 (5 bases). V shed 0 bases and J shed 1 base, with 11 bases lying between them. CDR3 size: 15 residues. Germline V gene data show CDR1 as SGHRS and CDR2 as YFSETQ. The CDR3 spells CASSLDQGRSYEQYF. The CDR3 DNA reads TGCGCCAGCAGCTTGGATCAGGGAAGATCCTACGAGCAGTACTTC.

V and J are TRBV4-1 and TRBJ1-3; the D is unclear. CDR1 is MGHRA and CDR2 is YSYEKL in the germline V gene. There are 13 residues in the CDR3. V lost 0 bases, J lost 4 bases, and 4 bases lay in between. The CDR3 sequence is CASSQEGGNTIYF. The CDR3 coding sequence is TGCGCCAGCAGCCAAGAGGGAGGAAACACCATATATTTT.

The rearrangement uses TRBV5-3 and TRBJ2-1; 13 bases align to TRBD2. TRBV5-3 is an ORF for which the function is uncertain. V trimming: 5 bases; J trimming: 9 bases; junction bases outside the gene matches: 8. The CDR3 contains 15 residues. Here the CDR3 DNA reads TGTGCCAGAAGGTCCGGGACTAGCGGGGAGGGTGAGCAGTTCTTC. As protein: CARRSGTSGEGEQFF.

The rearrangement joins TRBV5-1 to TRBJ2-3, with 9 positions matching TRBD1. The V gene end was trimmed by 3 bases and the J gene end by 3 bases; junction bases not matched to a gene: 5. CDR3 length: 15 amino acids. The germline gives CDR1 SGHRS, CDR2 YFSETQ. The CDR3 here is CASSSRQGGTDTQYF. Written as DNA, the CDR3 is TGCGCCAGCAGCTCTCGACAGGGGGGGACAGATACGCAGTATTTT.

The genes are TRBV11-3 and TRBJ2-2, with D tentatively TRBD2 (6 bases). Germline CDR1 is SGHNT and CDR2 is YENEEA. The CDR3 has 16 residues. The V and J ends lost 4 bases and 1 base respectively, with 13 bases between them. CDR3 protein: CASSSMQEGNTGELFF. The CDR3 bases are TGTGCCAGCAGCTCTATGCAGGAGGGGAACACCGGGGAGCTGTTTTTT.

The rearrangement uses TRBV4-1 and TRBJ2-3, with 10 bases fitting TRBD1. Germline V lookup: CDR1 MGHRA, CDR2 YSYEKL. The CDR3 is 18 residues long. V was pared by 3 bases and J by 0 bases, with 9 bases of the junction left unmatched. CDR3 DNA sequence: TGCGCCAGCAGCCATCCTTCGACAGGGGGCGGGAGCACAGATACGCAGTATTTT. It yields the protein CASSHPSTGGGSTDTQYF.

CDR3 bases: TGCGCCAGCAGCCAAGGGACAGTTTCGAATGGAAACACCATATATTTT. Translating it yields CASSQGTVSNGNTIYF. The J gene is TRBJ1-3, the V gene TRBV4-1; perhaps TRBD1 as D (6 bases). Trimming shortened V by 1 base and J by 3 bases, and 13 bases separated the two germline ends. The CDR3 loop spans 16 amino acids. CDR1 is MGHRA and CDR2 is YSYEKL in the germline V gene.

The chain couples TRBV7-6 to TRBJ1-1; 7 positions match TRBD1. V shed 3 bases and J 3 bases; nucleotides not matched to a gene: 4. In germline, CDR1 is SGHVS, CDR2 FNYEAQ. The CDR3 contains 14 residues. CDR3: CASSLLTGHTEAFF. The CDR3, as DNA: TGTGCCAGCAGCTTGTTGACAGGGCACACTGAAGCTTTCTTT.

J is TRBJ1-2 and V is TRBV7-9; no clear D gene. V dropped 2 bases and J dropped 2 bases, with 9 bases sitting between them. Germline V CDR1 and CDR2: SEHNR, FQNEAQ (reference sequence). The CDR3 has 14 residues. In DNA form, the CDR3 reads TGTGCCAGCAGCTTATCAGAAGAGAACTATGGCTACACCTTC. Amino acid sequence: CASSLSEENYGYTF.

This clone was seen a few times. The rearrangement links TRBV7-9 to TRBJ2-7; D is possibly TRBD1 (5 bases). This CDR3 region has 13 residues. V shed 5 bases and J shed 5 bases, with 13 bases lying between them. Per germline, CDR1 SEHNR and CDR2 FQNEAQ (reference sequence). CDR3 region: CASSLPWGDEQYF. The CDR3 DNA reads TGTGCCAGCAGCCTCCCATGGGGCGACGAGCAGTACTTC.

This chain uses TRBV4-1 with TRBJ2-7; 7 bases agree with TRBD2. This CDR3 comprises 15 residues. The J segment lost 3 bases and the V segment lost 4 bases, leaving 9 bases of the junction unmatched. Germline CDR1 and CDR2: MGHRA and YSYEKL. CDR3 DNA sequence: TGCGCCAGCAGCCGGTCGGGGGGTTCTCACTACGAGCAGTACTTC. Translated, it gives CASSRSGGSHYEQYF.

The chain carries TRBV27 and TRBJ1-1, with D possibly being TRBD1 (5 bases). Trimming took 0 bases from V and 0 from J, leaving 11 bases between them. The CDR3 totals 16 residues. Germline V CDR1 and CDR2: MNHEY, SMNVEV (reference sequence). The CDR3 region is CASSLSSTGMNTEAFF. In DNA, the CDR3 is TGTGCCAGCAGTTTATCGAGTACAGGAATGAACACTGAAGCTTTCTTT.

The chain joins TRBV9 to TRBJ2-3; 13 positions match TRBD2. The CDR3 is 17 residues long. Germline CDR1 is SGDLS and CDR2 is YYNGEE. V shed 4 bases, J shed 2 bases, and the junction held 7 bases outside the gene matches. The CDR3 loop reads CASSTGTSGTHTDTQYF. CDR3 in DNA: TGTGCCAGCAGCACCGGGACTAGCGGGACCCACACAGATACGCAGTATTTT.

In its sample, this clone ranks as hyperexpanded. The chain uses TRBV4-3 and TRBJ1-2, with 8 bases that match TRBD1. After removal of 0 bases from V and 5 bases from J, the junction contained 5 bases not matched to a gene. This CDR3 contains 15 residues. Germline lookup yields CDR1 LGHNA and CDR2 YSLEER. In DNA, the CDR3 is TGCGCCAGCAGCCAAGATAGGACAGGGCAATATGGCTACACCTTC. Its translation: CASSQDRTGQYGYTF.

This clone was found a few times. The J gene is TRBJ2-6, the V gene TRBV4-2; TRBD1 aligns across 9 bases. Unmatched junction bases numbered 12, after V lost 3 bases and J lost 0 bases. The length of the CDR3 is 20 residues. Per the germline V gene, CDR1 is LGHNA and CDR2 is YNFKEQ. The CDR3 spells CASSHPPGQGRSSGANVLTF. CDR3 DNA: TGTGCCAGCAGCCATCCCCCAGGACAGGGGAGAAGCTCTGGGGCCAACGTCCTGACTTTC.

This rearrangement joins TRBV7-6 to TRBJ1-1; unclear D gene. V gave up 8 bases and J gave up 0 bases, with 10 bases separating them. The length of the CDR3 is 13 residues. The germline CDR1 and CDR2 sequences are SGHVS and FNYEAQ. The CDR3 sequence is CASASRMNTEAFF. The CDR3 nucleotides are TGTGCCAGCGCAAGTCGGATGAACACTGAAGCTTTCTTT.

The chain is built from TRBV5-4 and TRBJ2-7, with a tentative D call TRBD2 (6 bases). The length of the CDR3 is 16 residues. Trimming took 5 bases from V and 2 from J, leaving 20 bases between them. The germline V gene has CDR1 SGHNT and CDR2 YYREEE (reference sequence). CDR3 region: CASRRGGPMSAYEQYF. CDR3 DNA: TGTGCCAGCAGGAGGGGAGGACCCATGAGCGCCTACGAGCAGTACTTC.

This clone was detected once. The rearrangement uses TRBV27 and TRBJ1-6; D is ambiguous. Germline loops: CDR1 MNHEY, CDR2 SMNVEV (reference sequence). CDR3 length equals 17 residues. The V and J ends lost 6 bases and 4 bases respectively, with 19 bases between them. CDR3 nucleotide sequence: TGTGCCAGCAGCCCCGTTCCCGGACTGAGATATAATTCACCCCTCCACTTT. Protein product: CASSPVPGLRYNSPLHF.

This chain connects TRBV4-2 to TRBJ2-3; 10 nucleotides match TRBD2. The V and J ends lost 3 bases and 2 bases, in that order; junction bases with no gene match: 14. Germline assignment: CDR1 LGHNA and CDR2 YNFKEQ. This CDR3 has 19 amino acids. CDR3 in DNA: TGTGCCAGCAGCCACCCAGTAGCGGGGGGCTCACAATCCACAGATACGCAGTATTTT. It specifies CASSHPVAGGSQSTDTQYF.

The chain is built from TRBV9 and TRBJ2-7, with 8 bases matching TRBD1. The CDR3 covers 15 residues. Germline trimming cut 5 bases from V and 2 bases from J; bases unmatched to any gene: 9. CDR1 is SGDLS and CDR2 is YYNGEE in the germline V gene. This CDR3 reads CASSGSGQAAYEQYF. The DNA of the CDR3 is TGTGCCAGCAGTGGGTCGGGACAGGCAGCCTACGAGCAGTACTTC.

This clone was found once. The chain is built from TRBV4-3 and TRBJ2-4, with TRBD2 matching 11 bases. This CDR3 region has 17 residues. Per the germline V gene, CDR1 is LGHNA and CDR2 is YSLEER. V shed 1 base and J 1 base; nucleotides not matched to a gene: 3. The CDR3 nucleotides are TGCGCCAGCAGCCAAGCCCCTAGCGGGGGGGCCAAAAACATTCAGTACTTC. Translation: CASSQAPSGGAKNIQYF.

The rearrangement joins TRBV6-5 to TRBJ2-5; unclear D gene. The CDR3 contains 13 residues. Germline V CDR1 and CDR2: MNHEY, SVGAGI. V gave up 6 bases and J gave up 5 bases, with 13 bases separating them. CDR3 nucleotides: TGTGCCAGCAGACTAACCCCCGGGGAGACCCAGTACTTC. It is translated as CASRLTPGETQYF.

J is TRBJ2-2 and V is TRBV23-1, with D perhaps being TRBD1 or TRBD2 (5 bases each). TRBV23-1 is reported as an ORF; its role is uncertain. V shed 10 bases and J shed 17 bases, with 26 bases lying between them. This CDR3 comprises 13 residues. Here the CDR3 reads CATQSFPGRALFF. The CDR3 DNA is TGCGCCACTCAGAGCTTTCCGGGACGGGCCCTTTTTTTT.

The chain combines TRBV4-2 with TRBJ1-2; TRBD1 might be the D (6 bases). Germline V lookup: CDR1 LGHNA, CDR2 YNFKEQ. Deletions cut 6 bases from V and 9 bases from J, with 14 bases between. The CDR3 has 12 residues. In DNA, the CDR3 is TGTGCCAGCAGTTCCGGAGGGGGTAGCTACACCTTC. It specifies CASSSGGGSYTF.